The rows below give T cell receptor beta chains drawn from one sample of a study of Ad26.COV2.S vaccination and SARS-CoV-2 variants. Clones were sequenced by immunoSEQ multiplex PCR, and TCRdb holds only the in-frame ones, with some missing. The repertoire consists of about 350,000 clones, with roughly nine tenths occurring once and the leading ten covering about 6.4%. The material sequenced was peripheral blood, taken in a trial of Ad26.COV2.S vaccine versus placebo. These receptors were obtained from a person aged 18-65 years who received the Ad26.COV2.S COVID-19 vaccine or a placebo. Each CDR3 is given with its conserved first and last residue. D genes are given only for firm matches. Rows may omit the clone size; those that give it use once, few, many or a size class.

J gene: TRBJ2-2
V gene: TRBV6-6
D gene: .
clone size: .
CDR3 protein: CASRHRQDGELFF
CDR3 DNA: TGTGCCAGCAGACACCGTCAAGACGGGGAGCTGTTTTTT

J gene: TRBJ2-1
V gene: TRBV4-3
D gene: .
clone size: .
CDR3 protein: CASSQAESSYNEQFF
CDR3 DNA: TGCGCCAGCAGCCAAGCGGAGAGCTCCTACAATGAGCAGTTCTTC

J gene: TRBJ2-5
V gene: TRBV18
D gene: .
clone size: .
CDR3 protein: CASSPQETQYF
CDR3 DNA: TGTGCCAGCTCACCACAAGAGACCCAGTACTTC

J gene: TRBJ1-6
V gene: TRBV12-3/TRBV12-4
D gene: .
clone size: .
CDR3 protein: CASSLGPGKPLHF
CDR3 DNA: TGTGCCAGCAGTTTAGGCCCCGGTAAACCCCTCCACTTT

J gene: TRBJ2-7
V gene: TRBV27
D gene: TRBD2
clone size: .
CDR3 protein: CASSSTPGLAGHSYEQYF
CDR3 DNA: TGTGCCAGCAGTTCGACCCCAGGACTAGCGGGCCACTCCTACGAGCAGTACTTC

J gene: TRBJ1-3
V gene: TRBV9
D gene: .
clone size: .
CDR3 protein: CASSPNPGLQAGNTIYF
CDR3 DNA: TGTGCCAGCAGCCCTAACCCAGGGCTCCAAGCTGGAAACACCATATATTTT

J gene: TRBJ1-1
V gene: TRBV4-3
D gene: .
clone size: .
CDR3 protein: CASSQGAGTNTEAFF
CDR3 DNA: TGCGCCAGCAGCCAAGGGGCGGGGACGAACACTGAAGCTTTCTTT

J gene: TRBJ1-6
V gene: TRBV3-1/TRBV3-2
D gene: TRBD1
clone size: .
CDR3 protein: CASTMWEGAGSPLHF
CDR3 DNA: TGTGCCAGCACCATGTGGGAGGGGGCCGGTTCACCCCTCCACTTT

J gene: TRBJ2-3
V gene: TRBV5-8
D gene: TRBD1
clone size: .
CDR3 protein: CASSFRTGATDTQYF
CDR3 DNA: TGTGCCAGCAGCTTCAGGACAGGGGCCACAGATACGCAGTATTTT

J gene: TRBJ1-4
V gene: TRBV9
D gene: .
clone size: .
CDR3 protein: CASSVRDGHEKLFF
CDR3 DNA: TGTGCCAGCAGCGTCCGGGACGGGCATGAAAAACTGTTTTTT

J gene: TRBJ1-1
V gene: TRBV7-8
D gene: TRBD1
clone size: .
CDR3 protein: CASSSWTGSFSYTEAFF
CDR3 DNA: TGTGCCAGCAGCTCCTGGACAGGGTCTTTTTCGTATACTGAAGCTTTCTTT

J gene: TRBJ1-4
V gene: TRBV7-3
D gene: .
clone size: .
CDR3 protein: CASSPVATNEKLFF
CDR3 DNA: TGTGCCAGCAGCCCAGTTGCAACTAATGAAAAACTGTTTTTT

J gene: TRBJ1-4
V gene: TRBV19
D gene: .
clone size: .
CDR3 protein: CASTSLGPGTNEKLFF
CDR3 DNA: TGTGCCAGTACTTCCTTAGGACCGGGAACTAATGAAAAACTGTTTTTT

J gene: TRBJ1-4
V gene: TRBV19
D gene: .
clone size: once
CDR3 protein: CASTYRENEKLFF
CDR3 DNA: TGTGCCAGTACTTACAGGGAGAATGAAAAACTGTTTTTT

J gene: TRBJ2-7
V gene: TRBV4-3
D gene: TRBD2
clone size: .
CDR3 protein: CASSLGLSYEQYF
CDR3 DNA: TGCGCCAGCAGCCTGGGACTAAGCTACGAGCAGTACTTC

J gene: TRBJ2-3
V gene: TRBV7-3
D gene: .
clone size: .
CDR3 protein: CASSDGRSDTQYF
CDR3 DNA: TGTGCCAGCAGCGACGGGAGATCAGATACGCAGTATTTT

J gene: TRBJ1-2
V gene: TRBV27
D gene: .
clone size: .
CDR3 protein: CAIGYGYTF
CDR3 DNA: TGTGCCATCGGCTATGGCTACACCTTC

J gene: TRBJ1-1
V gene: TRBV3-1/TRBV3-2
D gene: TRBD1
clone size: .
CDR3 protein: CASTVTDRGNTEAFF
CDR3 DNA: TGTGCCAGCACCGTGACGGACAGGGGGAACACTGAAGCTTTCTTT

J gene: TRBJ1-1
V gene: TRBV19
D gene: .
clone size: .
CDR3 protein: CASNGGFNTEAFF
CDR3 DNA: TGTGCCAGTAATGGGGGGTTTAACACTGAAGCTTTCTTT

J gene: TRBJ1-2
V gene: TRBV12-3/TRBV12-4
D gene: TRBD1
clone size: .
CDR3 protein: CASSLGQGWGYTF
CDR3 DNA: TGTGCCAGCAGCTTAGGACAGGGCTGGGGCTACACCTTC

J gene: TRBJ2-4
V gene: TRBV4-1
D gene: .
clone size: .
CDR3 protein: CASSQELLNIQYF
CDR3 DNA: TGCGCCAGCAGCCAAGAACTATTAAACATTCAGTACTTC

J gene: TRBJ1-2
V gene: TRBV7-2
D gene: .
clone size: .
CDR3 protein: CASSSGRGSYGYTF
CDR3 DNA: TGTGCCAGCAGCTCCGGACGGGGATCCTATGGCTACACCTTC

J gene: TRBJ2-5
V gene: TRBV10-3
D gene: .
clone size: .
CDR3 protein: CAISDHRERGGQETQYF
CDR3 DNA: TGTGCCATCAGTGATCACAGGGAGAGGGGTGGGCAAGAGACCCAGTACTTC

J gene: TRBJ2-7
V gene: TRBV7-2
D gene: .
clone size: .
CDR3 protein: CASSRPGGPYEQYF
CDR3 DNA: TGTGCCAGCAGCCGCCCCGGCGGGCCCTACGAGCAGTACTTC

J gene: TRBJ1-5
V gene: TRBV19
D gene: .
clone size: .
CDR3 protein: CASSMVQQPQHF
CDR3 DNA: TGTGCCAGTAGTATGGTTCAACAGCCCCAGCATTTT

J gene: TRBJ1-6
V gene: TRBV27
D gene: .
clone size: .
CDR3 protein: CASSFAGGSVNSPLHF
CDR3 DNA: TGTGCCAGCAGTTTTGCCGGGGGTTCGGTTAATTCACCCCTCCACTTT

J gene: TRBJ2-3
V gene: TRBV29-1
D gene: .
clone size: .
CDR3 protein: CSVAGTYTDTQYF
CDR3 DNA: TGCAGCGTTGCGGGGACTTACACAGATACGCAGTATTTT

J gene: TRBJ1-1
V gene: TRBV6-5
D gene: TRBD1
clone size: .
CDR3 protein: CASRSTGGAGNEAFF
CDR3 DNA: TGTGCCAGCAGATCCACAGGGGGCGCGGGTAATGAAGCTTTCTTT

J gene: TRBJ2-5
V gene: TRBV7-9
D gene: .
clone size: .
CDR3 protein: CASRNLQETQYF
CDR3 DNA: TGTGCCAGCAGGAACCTACAAGAGACCCAGTACTTC

J gene: TRBJ2-1
V gene: TRBV4-1
D gene: .
clone size: .
CDR3 protein: CASGRGETRVSLNEQFF
CDR3 DNA: TGCGCCAGCGGAAGAGGGGAGACCAGAGTTTCCCTCAATGAGCAGTTCTTC

J gene: TRBJ2-6
V gene: TRBV3-1/TRBV3-2
D gene: .
clone size: .
CDR3 protein: CASSQDRSLSGANVLTF
CDR3 DNA: TGTGCCAGCAGCCAAGATCGATCCCTCTCTGGGGCCAACGTCCTGACTTTC

J gene: TRBJ2-7
V gene: TRBV19
D gene: .
clone size: .
CDR3 protein: CASSIDPRTIFYEQYF
CDR3 DNA: TGTGCCAGTAGTATAGATCCCAGGACTATCTTCTACGAGCAGTACTTC

J gene: TRBJ1-2
V gene: TRBV7-9
D gene: TRBD1
clone size: .
CDR3 protein: CASSLDSGTVNGYTF
CDR3 DNA: TGTGCCAGCAGCCTAGATTCAGGGACAGTAAATGGCTACACCTTC

J gene: TRBJ2-5
V gene: TRBV25-1
D gene: .
clone size: .
CDR3 protein: CASSEVPRTNQETQYF
CDR3 DNA: TGTGCCAGCAGTGAAGTTCCTCGAACAAATCAAGAGACCCAGTACTTC

J gene: TRBJ1-5
V gene: TRBV25-1
D gene: .
clone size: .
CDR3 protein: CASSEGYQPQHF
CDR3 DNA: TGTGCCAGCAGTGAAGGGTATCAGCCCCAGCATTTT

J gene: TRBJ2-3
V gene: TRBV28
D gene: .
clone size: .
CDR3 protein: CASTSKADTQYF
CDR3 DNA: TGTGCCAGCACCAGTAAGGCAGATACGCAGTATTTT

J gene: TRBJ2-3
V gene: TRBV30
D gene: TRBD2
clone size: .
CDR3 protein: CAWSVGGSGTDTQYF
CDR3 DNA: TGTGCCTGGAGTGTGGGGGGGAGCGGGACAGATACGCAGTATTTT

J gene: TRBJ2-7
V gene: TRBV6-5
D gene: .
clone size: .
CDR3 protein: CASSLFGQLYEQYF
CDR3 DNA: TGTGCCAGCAGTTTATTTGGGCAGCTCTACGAGCAGTACTTC

J gene: TRBJ2-5
V gene: TRBV7-9
D gene: .
clone size: .
CDR3 protein: CASRSGRQETQYF
CDR3 DNA: TGTGCCAGCAGATCTGGACGGCAAGAGACCCAGTACTTC

J gene: TRBJ2-7
V gene: TRBV19
D gene: .
clone size: .
CDR3 protein: CASSIGRDGEQYF
CDR3 DNA: TGTGCCAGTAGTATAGGCAGGGATGGCGAGCAGTACTTC

J gene: TRBJ2-1
V gene: TRBV28
D gene: TRBD2
clone size: .
CDR3 protein: CASSGRTRSFF
CDR3 DNA: TGTGCCAGCAGTGGACGGACTAGAAGCTTCTTC

J gene: TRBJ2-1
V gene: TRBV30
D gene: .
clone size: once
CDR3 protein: CAWSRGRSYNEQFF
CDR3 DNA: TGTGCCTGGAGCAGGGGTCGGTCCTACAATGAGCAGTTCTTC

J gene: TRBJ2-2
V gene: TRBV19
D gene: TRBD1
clone size: .
CDR3 protein: CASTGQGPYTGELFF
CDR3 DNA: TGTGCCAGTACGGGACAGGGACCATACACCGGGGAGCTGTTTTTT

J gene: TRBJ2-4
V gene: TRBV6-5
D gene: .
clone size: .
CDR3 protein: CASSSRNIQYF
CDR3 DNA: TGTGCCAGCAGTTCGAGGAACATTCAGTACTTC

J gene: TRBJ1-1
V gene: TRBV6-2/TRBV6-3
D gene: .
clone size: few
CDR3 protein: CASSTDSINTEAFF
CDR3 DNA: TGTGCCAGCAGTACGGACAGTATAAACACTGAAGCTTTCTTT

J gene: TRBJ1-1
V gene: TRBV9
D gene: .
clone size: .
CDR3 protein: CASSVEVAPSEAFF
CDR3 DNA: TGTGCCAGCAGCGTAGAGGTAGCCCCTTCTGAAGCTTTCTTT

J gene: TRBJ1-2
V gene: TRBV29-1
D gene: .
clone size: .
CDR3 protein: CSVAQGTYGYTF
CDR3 DNA: TGCAGCGTTGCCCAGGGGACCTATGGCTACACCTTC

J gene: TRBJ1-5
V gene: TRBV6-5
D gene: .
clone size: .
CDR3 protein: CASSFRQPQHF
CDR3 DNA: TGTGCCAGCAGCTTCCGTCAGCCCCAGCATTTT

J gene: TRBJ2-1
V gene: TRBV10-3
D gene: .
clone size: .
CDR3 protein: CAISVTEYIDEQFF
CDR3 DNA: TGTGCCATCAGTGTAACAGAGTACATCGATGAGCAGTTCTTC

J gene: TRBJ2-2
V gene: TRBV12-3/TRBV12-4
D gene: .
clone size: .
CDR3 protein: CASSHWAGELFF
CDR3 DNA: TGTGCCAGCAGTCATTGGGCAGGGGAGCTGTTTTTT

J gene: TRBJ2-1
V gene: TRBV9
D gene: TRBD1
clone size: .
CDR3 protein: CASRPTGAPEQFF
CDR3 DNA: TGTGCCAGCAGACCAACAGGGGCCCCTGAGCAGTTCTTC

J gene: TRBJ2-7
V gene: TRBV11-2
D gene: .
clone size: .
CDR3 protein: CASSPTPGLPNEQYF
CDR3 DNA: TGTGCCAGCAGCCCTACTCCGGGACTTCCGAACGAGCAGTACTTC

J gene: TRBJ2-7
V gene: TRBV23-1
D gene: .
clone size: .
CDR3 protein: CASSQALDPYEQYF
CDR3 DNA: TGCGCCAGCAGTCAAGCCCTGGACCCCTACGAGCAGTACTTC

J gene: TRBJ2-4
V gene: TRBV7-9
D gene: .
clone size: .
CDR3 protein: CASSLVAKNIQYF
CDR3 DNA: TGTGCCAGCAGCTTAGTAGCCAAAAACATTCAGTACTTC

J gene: TRBJ1-1
V gene: TRBV6-1
D gene: .
clone size: few
CDR3 protein: CASSEGWGRSTEAFF
CDR3 DNA: TGTGCCAGCAGTGAGGGGTGGGGACGTAGCACTGAAGCTTTCTTT

J gene: TRBJ1-6
V gene: TRBV14
D gene: TRBD1
clone size: .
CDR3 protein: CASSQQTGGNSPLHF
CDR3 DNA: TGTGCCAGCAGCCAACAGACAGGGGGCAATTCACCCCTCCACTTT

J gene: TRBJ2-7
V gene: TRBV19
D gene: .
clone size: .
CDR3 protein: CASSQGQGSEQYF
CDR3 DNA: TGTGCCAGTAGCCAAGGGCAGGGAAGCGAGCAGTACTTC

J gene: TRBJ2-6
V gene: TRBV28
D gene: .
clone size: .
CDR3 protein: CASSTFGGSPGANVLTF
CDR3 DNA: TGTGCCAGCAGTACCTTTGGGGGATCTCCTGGGGCCAACGTCCTGACTTTC

J gene: TRBJ1-3
V gene: TRBV30
D gene: .
clone size: few
CDR3 protein: CAWSLNRAGNTIYF
CDR3 DNA: TGTGCCTGGAGTCTCAACAGGGCTGGAAACACCATATATTTT

J gene: TRBJ1-5
V gene: TRBV25-1
D gene: .
clone size: .
CDR3 protein: CASSEAGGNQPQHF
CDR3 DNA: TGTGCCAGCAGTGAGGCAGGCGGCAATCAGCCCCAGCATTTT